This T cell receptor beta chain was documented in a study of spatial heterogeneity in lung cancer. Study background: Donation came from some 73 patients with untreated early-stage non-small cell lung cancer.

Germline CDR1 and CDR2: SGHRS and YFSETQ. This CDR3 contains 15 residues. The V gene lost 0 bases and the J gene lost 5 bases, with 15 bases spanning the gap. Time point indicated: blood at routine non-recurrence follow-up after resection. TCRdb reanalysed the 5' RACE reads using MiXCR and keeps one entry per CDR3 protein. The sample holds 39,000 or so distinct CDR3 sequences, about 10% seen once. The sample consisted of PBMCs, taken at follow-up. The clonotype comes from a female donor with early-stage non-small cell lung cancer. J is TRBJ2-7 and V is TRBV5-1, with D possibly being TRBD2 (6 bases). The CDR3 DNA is TGCGCCAGCAGCTTGGAGACGGTCGGGAGCGACGAGCAGTACTTC. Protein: CASSLETVGSDEQYF. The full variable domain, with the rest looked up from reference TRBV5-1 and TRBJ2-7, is KAGVTQTPRYLIKTRGQQVTLSCSPISGHRSVSWYQQTPGQGLQFLFEYFSETQRNKGNFPGRFSGRQFSNSRSEMNVSTLELGDSALYLCASSLETVGSDEQYFGPGTRLTVT.